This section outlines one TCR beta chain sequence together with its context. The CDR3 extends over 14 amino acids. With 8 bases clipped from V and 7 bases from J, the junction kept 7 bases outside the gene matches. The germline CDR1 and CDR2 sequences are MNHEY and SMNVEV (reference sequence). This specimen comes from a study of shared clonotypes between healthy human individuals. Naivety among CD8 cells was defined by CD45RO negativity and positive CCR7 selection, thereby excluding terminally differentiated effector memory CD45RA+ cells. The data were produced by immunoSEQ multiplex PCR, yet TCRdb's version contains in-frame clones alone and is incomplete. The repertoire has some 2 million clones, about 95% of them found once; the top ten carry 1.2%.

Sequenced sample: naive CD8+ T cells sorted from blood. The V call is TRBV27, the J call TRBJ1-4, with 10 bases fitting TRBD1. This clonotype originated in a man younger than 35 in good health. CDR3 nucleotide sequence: TGTGCCAGCCAAACGACAGGGGGCAGTGAAAAACTGTTTTTT. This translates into CASQTTGGSEKLFF.